The rows below give T cell receptor beta chains drawn from one sample of a study of shared clonotypes between healthy human individuals. Only in-frame clones appear in the TCRdb table, and some are missing; sequencing was by immunoSEQ multiplex PCR. The sample consists of hundreds of thousands of clones, less than 97% of them appearing once. The sample was naive CD8+ T cells sorted from blood. The receptors here all came from a woman younger than 45 in good health. CDR3s include the opening cysteine and the closing phenylalanine or tryptophan. The D gene is left open where the match is weak. Not every row has a clone size; where given, it reads once, few, many or a size class.

TRBV19	TRBD1	once	TRBJ1-5	CASGRGQGLVYSNQPQHF	TGTGCCAGTGGTCGGGGACAGGGATTAGTGTATAGCAATCAGCCCCAGCATTTT
TRBV6-5	TRBD1	once	TRBJ1-1	CASSAGGWGTEAFF	TGTGCCAGCAGTGCAGGGGGGTGGGGTACAGAAGCTTTCTTT
TRBV6-5	-	-	TRBJ1-5	CASRGSSNQPQHF	TGTGCCAGCCGGGGCAGTAGCAATCAGCCCCAGCATTTT
TRBV28	-	-	TRBJ1-2	CASSSPFEDSSRCGYTF	TGTGCCAGCAGTTCCCCCTTCGAGGACAGTTCCCGGTGTGGCTACACCTTC
TRBV5-6	-	-	TRBJ2-1	CASSLARLSNEQFF	TGTGCCAGCAGCTTGGCCAGGTTGAGCAATGAGCAGTTCTTC
TRBV27	-	-	TRBJ2-6	CASSLIGSGANVLTF	TGTGCCAGCAGTTTAATAGGCTCTGGGGCCAACGTCCTGACTTTC
TRBV2	-	-	TRBJ1-2	CASSDGGPYGYTF	TGTGCCAGCAGTGACGGGGGGCCCTATGGCTACACCTTC
TRBV27	-	-	TRBJ2-1	CASSIWRGEQFF	TGTGCCAGCAGTATCTGGAGGGGTGAGCAGTTCTTC
TRBV2	TRBD2	-	TRBJ2-1	CASRVGTSNEQFF	TGTGCCAGCAGGGTCGGGACTAGCAATGAGCAGTTCTTC
TRBV12-2	-	-	TRBJ2-1	CASRLHKLSLKSYNEQFF	TGTGCAAGTCGCTTACATAAACTTAGTTTGAAATCCTACAATGAGCAGTTCTTC
TRBV7-9	-	once	TRBJ1-2	CASSRPNANPNYGYTF	TGTGCCAGCAGCCGCCCTAACGCGAACCCTAACTATGGCTACACCTTC
TRBV5-8	TRBD1	once	TRBJ2-3	CASSWAGTGFTDTQYF	TGTGCCAGCAGCTGGGCCGGGACAGGGTTCACAGATACGCAGTATTTT
TRBV6-5	TRBD1	-	TRBJ2-7	CASSYRTGANEQYF	TGTGCCAGCAGTTACAGGACAGGGGCGAACGAGCAGTACTTC
TRBV27	-	once	TRBJ2-2	CASKALTGELFF	TGTGCCAGCAAAGCCCTCACCGGGGAGCTGTTTTTT
TRBV5-6	TRBD2	-	TRBJ2-1	CASSLELASNEQFF	TGTGCCAGCAGCTTGGAACTAGCGTCCAATGAGCAGTTCTTC
TRBV6-5	-	-	TRBJ2-6	CASVYSGANVLTF	TGTGCCAGCGTGTACTCTGGGGCCAACGTCCTGACTTTC
TRBV7-2	-	-	TRBJ1-1	CASSSPTGNVAFF	TGTGCCAGCAGCTCTCCTACAGGGAATGTAGCTTTCTTT
TRBV4-1	-	-	TRBJ2-3	CASSQDPGYRSTDTQYF	TGCGCCAGCAGCCAAGATCCCGGGTACCGAAGCACAGATACGCAGTATTTT
TRBV27	-	-	TRBJ2-7	CASRTENSYEQYF	TGTGCCAGCCGGACAGAGAACTCCTACGAGCAGTACTTC
TRBV10-3	-	-	TRBJ2-5	CAISDGALETQYF	TGTGCCATCAGTGACGGGGCGTTAGAGACCCAGTACTTC
TRBV21-1	-	-	TRBJ1-6	CASSKLGHCNSPLHF	TGTGCCAGCAGCAAACTCGGACATTGCAATTCACCCCTCCACTTT
TRBV27	-	-	TRBJ1-5	CASSLSLSMPQHF	TGTGCCAGCAGTTTATCGTTATCGATGCCCCAGCATTTT
TRBV6-1	TRBD1	-	TRBJ2-7	CASSEWTGFSTEQYF	TGTGCCAGCAGTGAATGGACAGGTTTTTCTACCGAGCAGTACTTC
TRBV5-1	-	-	TRBJ2-1	CASSFDNDYNEQFF	TGCGCCAGCAGCTTCGACAACGACTACAATGAGCAGTTCTTC
TRBV13	-	-	TRBJ1-1	CASSAGRRVSEAFF	TGTGCCAGCAGCGCCGGCCGCAGGGTCAGTGAAGCTTTCTTT
TRBV2	-	-	TRBJ2-7	CASSWGSGTYEQYF	TGTGCCAGCTCCTGGGGTAGCGGAACCTACGAGCAGTACTTC
TRBV6-1	-	-	TRBJ2-7	CASSMGHQTYEQYF	TGTGCCAGCAGTATGGGACACCAAACCTACGAGCAGTACTTC
TRBV27	-	-	TRBJ1-4	CASSPPNEKLFF	TGTGCCAGCTCTCCACCTAATGAAAAACTGTTTTTT
TRBV27	-	-	TRBJ1-1	CASSLSWKGEAFF	TGTGCCAGCAGTTTATCATGGAAGGGGGAGGCTTTCTTT
TRBV7-7	-	once	TRBJ2-7	CASSPKIRGRSSYEQYF	TGTGCCAGCAGCCCCAAGATTCGGGGGCGTTCTTCCTACGAGCAGTACTTC
TRBV2	-	-	TRBJ1-4	CASSEAGFGEKLFF	TGTGCCAGCAGTGAAGCTGGATTCGGGGAAAAACTGTTTTTT
TRBV15	TRBD1	-	TRBJ2-5	CATSSYRGRETQYF	TGTGCCACCAGCAGTTACAGGGGTCGGGAGACCCAGTACTTC
TRBV7-9	-	once	TRBJ2-5	CASSLASYQETQYF	TGTGCCAGCAGCTTGGCTAGCTACCAAGAGACCCAGTACTTC
TRBV28	-	-	TRBJ2-7	CASSFSQGIDEQYF	TGTGCCAGCAGTTTCAGCCAGGGTATTGACGAGCAGTACTTC
TRBV21-1	-	-	TRBJ1-2	CASSKEGRDRAYGYTF	TGTGCCAGCAGCAAAGAGGGCCGGGACCGAGCCTATGGCTACACCTTC
TRBV27	TRBD2	-	TRBJ2-7	CASSPTSGSYEQYF	TGTGCCAGCAGTCCGACTAGCGGGAGCTACGAGCAGTACTTC
TRBV19	TRBD2	-	TRBJ2-3	CASSPLGLAGDTQYF	TGTGCCAGTAGTCCCCTAGGACTAGCGGGGGATACGCAGTATTTT
TRBV7-9	-	-	TRBJ2-2	CASSFGRANTGELFF	TGTGCCAGCAGCTTTGGCAGGGCGAACACCGGGGAGCTGTTTTTT
TRBV28	-	-	TRBJ2-1	CASSRGYGGHNEQFF	TGTGCCAGCAGTAGAGGGTATGGGGGCCACAATGAGCAGTTCTTC
TRBV7-9	TRBD1	-	TRBJ2-3	CASSQGQGDSTDTQYF	TGTGCCAGTTCACAGGGACAGGGAGATAGCACAGATACGCAGTATTTT
TRBV18	TRBD2	-	TRBJ2-5	CASSPWGGAGEQETQYF	TGTGCCAGCTCACCATGGGGAGGAGCGGGGGAACAAGAGACCCAGTACTTC
TRBV28	TRBD2	-	TRBJ2-1	CASSLIVAGAYNEQFF	TGTGCCAGCAGTTTAATAGTAGCGGGAGCCTACAATGAGCAGTTCTTC
TRBV19	-	-	TRBJ1-1	CASSIGYKDSNTEAFF	TGTGCCAGTAGTATAGGGTATAAGGACTCGAACACTGAAGCTTTCTTT
TRBV16	-	-	TRBJ2-7	CASSQSDYEQYF	TGTGCCAGCAGCCAATCTGACTACGAGCAGTACTTC
TRBV30	-	-	TRBJ1-2	CAWSVPLPGYTF	TGTGCCTGGAGTGTTCCTCTCCCCGGCTACACCTTC
TRBV6-6	-	-	TRBJ1-5	CASSPTRRDQPQHF	TGTGCCAGCAGTCCCACGAGGAGGGATCAGCCCCAGCATTTT
TRBV4-1	-	once	TRBJ1-2	CASSQAQQGFYGYTF	TGCGCCAGCAGCCAGGCACAACAGGGTTTCTATGGCTACACCTTC
TRBV4-1	TRBD2	-	TRBJ2-1	CASSHRLAPSSYNEQFF	TGCGCCAGCAGCCACAGACTAGCGCCTAGCTCCTACAATGAGCAGTTCTTC
TRBV2	TRBD1	once	TRBJ2-3	CASIAPGQATSTDTQYF	TGTGCCAGCATAGCCCCGGGACAGGCCACTAGCACAGATACGCAGTATTTT
TRBV2	TRBD1	once	TRBJ1-2	CASSEDRVPVYGYTF	TGTGCCAGCAGCGAGGACAGGGTGCCCGTCTATGGCTACACCTTC
TRBV7-9	TRBD2	once	TRBJ2-5	CASSSTGTSGETQYF	TGTGCCAGCAGCTCCACCGGGACTAGCGGAGAGACCCAGTACTTC
TRBV28	-	-	TRBJ2-7	CASSLLQDSYEQYF	TGTGCCAGCAGTTTATTGCAGGACTCCTACGAGCAGTACTTC
TRBV4-1	-	-	TRBJ2-2	CASSHGENTGELFF	TGCGCCAGCAGCCATGGGGAAAACACCGGGGAGCTGTTTTTT